The sequence of this T cell receptor beta chain was determined in a study of human T cells and chemical hapten exposure. Time point: patch test 2, 6 weeks after DPC sensitization. Treatment in this sample: therapeutic diphenylcyclopropenone sensitization with weekly scalp DPC. This clonotype has at least ten counts. V lost 5 bases and J lost 2; bases outside the gene matches: 6. The CDR3 has 17 amino acids. Germline V gene data show CDR1 as MDHEN and CDR2 as SYDVKM. TCRdb reanalysed the RACE reads using MiXCR and keeps one entry per CDR3 protein. The sample has some 27,000 distinct CDR3 sequences, over 8.5% seen once; the top ten hold around 7%.

The starting material was whole blood, obtained in connection with sensitization to the hapten diphenylcyclopropenone (DPC). The chain joins TRBV28 to TRBJ2-7; TRBD2 agrees at 16 bases. The clonotype comes from a man under 40 with alopecia areata. Some clones in this sample may be carry-over from other donors' samples. CDR3 in DNA: TGTGCCAGCAGTGGGACTAGCGGGAGGGCCCGACCCTACGAGCAGTACTTC. Translating gives CASSGTSGRARPYEQYF.